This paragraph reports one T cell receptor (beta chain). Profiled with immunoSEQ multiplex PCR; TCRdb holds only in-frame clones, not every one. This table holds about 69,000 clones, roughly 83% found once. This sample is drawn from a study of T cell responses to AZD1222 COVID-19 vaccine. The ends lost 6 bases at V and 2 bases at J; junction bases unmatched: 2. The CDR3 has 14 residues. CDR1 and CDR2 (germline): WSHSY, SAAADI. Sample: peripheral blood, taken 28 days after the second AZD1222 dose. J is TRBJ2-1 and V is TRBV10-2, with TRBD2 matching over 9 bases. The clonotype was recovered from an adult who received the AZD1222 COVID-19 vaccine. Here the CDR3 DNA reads TGCGCCAGCAGGCTAGCGGGGCCCTACAATGAGCAGTTCTTC. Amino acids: CASRLAGPYNEQFF.